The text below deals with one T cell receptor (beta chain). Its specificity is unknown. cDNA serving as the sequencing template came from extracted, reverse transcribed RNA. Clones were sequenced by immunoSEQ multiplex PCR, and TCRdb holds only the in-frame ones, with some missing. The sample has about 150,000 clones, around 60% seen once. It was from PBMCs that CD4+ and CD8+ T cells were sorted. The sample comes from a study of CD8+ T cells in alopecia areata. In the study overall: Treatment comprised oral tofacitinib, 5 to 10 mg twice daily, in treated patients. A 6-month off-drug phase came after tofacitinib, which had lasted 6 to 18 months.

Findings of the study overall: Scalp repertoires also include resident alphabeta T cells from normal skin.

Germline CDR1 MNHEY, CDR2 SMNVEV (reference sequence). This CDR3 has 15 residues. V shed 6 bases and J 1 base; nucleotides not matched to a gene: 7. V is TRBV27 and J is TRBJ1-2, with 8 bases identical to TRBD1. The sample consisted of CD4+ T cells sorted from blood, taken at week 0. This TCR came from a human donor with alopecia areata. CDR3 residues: CASRPGGQDNYGYTF. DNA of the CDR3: TGTGCCAGCAGACCAGGGGGCCAGGATAACTATGGCTACACCTTC.